This T cell receptor (beta chain) was captured by sequencing in a study of identical twins. Findings and limits, study-wide: Invariant MAIT and iNKT cells are populations that could partly confound zero-insertion analyses.

Comment on this clonotype: Its cognate antigen is unknown.

cDNA molecules carried unique molecular identifiers, and template switching added a universal primer site. Each CDR3 protein is one row after TCRdb ran MiXCR on the 5' RACE reads. This table holds around 1.7 million distinct CDR3 sequences, roughly 35% found once. The germline V gene has CDR1 MNHNS and CDR2 SASEGT. The CDR3 is 16 residues long. With 1 base clipped from V and 4 bases from J, the junction kept 7 bases outside the gene matches. What was sequenced was cord blood. This TCR was sampled from a newborn girl in good health. The V and J genes are TRBV6-1 and TRBJ2-3, with TRBD2 matching over 8 bases. The CDR3 bases are TGTGCCAGCAGTGAAGTCGGTCGGGGGGGCCCAGATACGCAGTATTTT. It yields the protein CASSEVGRGGPDTQYF.